The clone carrying this T cell receptor (beta chain) is labeled medium-sized. What it binds is not known. This CDR3 has 13 residues. With 2 bases removed from V and 0 bases from J, the gap between germline ends came to 7 bases. CDR1 and CDR2 from the germline V gene are SQVTM and ANQGSEA. These data belong to a study of memory CD4+ T cells and cytomegalovirus serostatus. Study-level findings and limits: Of under 200 reported CMV TCRbeta sequences, 55 to 80 were found in memory CD4+ repertoires.

The repertoire was sequenced with immunoSEQ multiplex PCR; TCRdb's copy has only in-frame clones and lacks some. The sample has about 82,000 clones, more than 70% seen once. The sort gate was single viable CD3+CD4+CD8-CD45RO+ cells for memory CD4+ T cells. Serum IgG to CMV pp150, pp28, p38 and p52 defined serostatus. CD4+ T cells were isolated by positive magnetic selection. V and J are TRBV29-1 and TRBJ1-1; possible D gene TRBD1, 5 bases. The sample consisted of memory CD4+ T cells from blood. This receptor was taken from an adult in good health and CMV-seronegative. CDR3 bases: TGCAGCGTTGAAAGACAGCTGAACACTGAAGCTTTCTTT. Encoded protein: CSVERQLNTEAFF.